This T cell receptor (beta chain) was captured in a study of cytomegalovirus exposure and HLA in healthy donors. To note about this clone: The antigen remains undetermined.

CDR3 length: 18 residues. CDR1 is SGHNT and CDR2 is YYREEE in the germline V gene (reference sequence). Trimming took 2 bases from V and 1 from J; bases not matched to a gene: 9. Study-wide results and caveats: The authors later linked a missense DCLRE1C variant to TCR beta V- and J-gene trimming. Links to common viral pathogens appeared, in a later analysis, for several of the most significant clusters. In a later analysis, CMV-associated beta chains were mostly HLA-associated, it appeared.

Vbeta (60) and Jbeta (13) primers were used in the PCR. Some clones are missing from TCRdb's copy, which holds only in-frame ones; the method was immunoSEQ multiplex PCR. The data show 85,000 to 130,000 clones, more than 75% seen once. Sequenced sample: PBMCs. This sequence joins TRBV5-4 and TRBJ2-3; 11 bases agree with TRBD2. The receptor was derived from a woman aged 45-65 years in good health and CMV-seropositive. The CDR3 nucleotides are TGTGCCAGCAGCTTAAATAGCGGGAGGGCGGGGGGCACAGATACGCAGTATTTT. The encoded protein is CASSLNSGRAGGTDTQYF.